Below, 22 T cell receptor beta chains from the same sample are listed, as sequenced in a study of blood T cell repertoires in COVID-19. Data came from immunoSEQ multiplex PCR; TCRdb stores just in-frame clones and leaves some out. The repertoire holds about 45,000 clones, with 80% as singletons. Specimen: peripheral blood. Every receptor here comes from a man aged 65 to 85 with acute or convalescent COVID-19.

In this sample, this clone is medium-sized. This chain uses TRBV19 with TRBJ1-1; TRBD1 aligns across 9 bases. CDR1 is LNHDA and CDR2 is SQIVND in the germline V gene (reference sequence). This CDR3 has 16 residues. J lost 1 base, V lost 7 bases, and 10 bases had no gene match. The CDR3 DNA is TGTGCCAGTATTCCCGGGACAGGGAGGGCGAACACTGAAGCTTTCTTT. It translates to CASIPGTGRANTEAFF.

Regarding this clone: The germline gene is not matched at one end of the junction; a read error may be the cause. This rearrangement joins TRBV5-1 to TRBJ2-5; tentative D call: TRBD1 (6 bases). The germline V gene has CDR1 SGHRS and CDR2 YFSETQ. CDR3 length equals 13 residues. CDR3 sequence (DNA): TGCGCCAGCAACTTGGACAGCCAAGAGACCCAGTACTTC. It codes for CASNLDSQETQYF.

CDR3 nucleotide sequence: TGTGCCAGTACACAGGGGACCTCCTACAATGAGCAGTTCTTC. Amino acid sequence: CASTQGTSYNEQFF. The chain uses TRBV19 and TRBJ2-1, with TRBD1 matching 7 bases. With 7 bases clipped from V and 0 bases from J, the junction kept 3 bases outside the gene matches. Germline V gene lookup returns CDR1 LNHDA and CDR2 SQIVND (reference sequence). The CDR3 has 14 residues.

The chain employs TRBV7-9 and TRBJ1-1, with a tentative D call TRBD1 (6 bases). In germline, CDR1 is SEHNR, CDR2 FQNEAQ (reference sequence). Trimming stripped 7 bases from V and 11 bases from J, with 20 bases between. The CDR3 contains 13 residues. The CDR3 DNA sequence: TGTGCCAGCACCTTGATGACAGGCCGAGGGGCTTTCTTT. This sequence encodes CASTLMTGRGAFF.

The rearrangement uses TRBV18 and TRBJ1-5, with D possibly being TRBD1 (6 bases). The germline V gene encodes CDR1 KGHSH and CDR2 LQKENI. V dropped 3 bases and J dropped 1 base, with 10 bases sitting between them. There are 15 residues in the CDR3. The CDR3 DNA reads TGTGCCAGCTCACCCACAGGGATAAGCAATCAGCCCCAGCATTTT. It yields the protein CASSPTGISNQPQHF.

This chain uses TRBV7-6 with TRBJ2-2; D perhaps matches TRBD1 (5 bases). This CDR3 spans 16 amino acids. The germline gives CDR1 SGHVS, CDR2 FNYEAQ. V lost 2 bases to trimming and J lost 6 bases, with 16 bases between them. CDR3 residues: CASSLRRGESAGELFF. In nucleotides, the CDR3 is TGTGCCAGCAGCTTACGAAGGGGCGAGTCTGCCGGGGAGCTGTTTTTT.

This chain joins TRBV30 and TRBJ1-5; D is possibly TRBD1 (6 bases). The V and J ends lost 8 bases and 0 bases respectively, with 11 bases between them. Germline V gene data show CDR1 as GTSNPN and CDR2 as SVGIG (reference sequence). The CDR3 loop spans 13 amino acids. CDR3 protein: CAMGQSSNQPQHF. CDR3 coding DNA: TGTGCCATGGGACAATCTAGCAATCAGCCCCAGCATTTT.

CDR3 loop: CASSQTVNTEAFF. The DNA of the CDR3 is TGTGCCAGCAGCCAGACAGTGAACACTGAAGCTTTCTTT. The chain uses TRBV3-1 (or the pseudogene TRBV3-2) and TRBJ1-1, with a tentative D call TRBD1 (5 bases). The germline gives CDR1 LGHDT, CDR2 YNNKEL (reference sequence). V lost 3 bases and J 0 bases, leaving 5 bases between the germline ends. The CDR3 is 13 residues long.

The V call is TRBV30, the J call TRBJ1-5, with a possible D match to TRBD1 (6 bases). The CDR3 extends over 15 amino acids. The germline V gene encodes CDR1 GTSNPN and CDR2 SVGIG (reference sequence). Trimming stripped 5 bases from V and 1 base from J, with 15 bases between. CDR3 sequence reads: CAWSRYTGSNQPQHF. The CDR3, as DNA: TGTGCCTGGTCGAGGTATACAGGGAGCAATCAGCCCCAGCATTTT.

This clone occurred a few times. The V and J genes are TRBV29-1 and TRBJ2-7; tentatively, D is TRBD2 (6 bases). Germline V gene lookup returns CDR1 SQVTM and CDR2 ANQGSEA. The CDR3 runs to 15 residues. V gave up 1 base and J gave up 0 bases, with 13 bases separating them. The CDR3 region is CSVEVVGTHSYEQYF. Here the CDR3 DNA reads TGCAGCGTTGAAGTTGTCGGGACTCACTCCTACGAGCAGTACTTC.

This clone is judged medium-sized. The V and J genes are TRBV18 and TRBJ2-2; TRBD1 might be the D (5 bases). V gave up 6 bases and J gave up 0 bases, with 11 bases separating them. This CDR3 has 15 amino acids. Germline-derived CDR1 and CDR2 are KGHSH and LQKENI. CDR3 sequence: CASSVDRTNTGELFF. CDR3 DNA: TGTGCCAGCTCCGTAGACAGAACGAACACCGGGGAGCTGTTTTTT.

The V and J genes are TRBV6-5 and TRBJ2-1; tentatively, D is TRBD1 (5 bases). The germline V gene encodes CDR1 MNHEY and CDR2 SVGAGI. V shed 6 bases and J shed 0 bases, with 12 bases lying between them. This CDR3 is built from 15 residues. CDR3 nucleotide sequence: TGTGCCAGCAGACCGACAGTCTACTCCTACAATGAGCAGTTCTTC. Protein product: CASRPTVYSYNEQFF.

The rearrangement uses TRBV11-2 and TRBJ1-4, with a weak D call TRBD1 (5 bases). The CDR3 runs 13 residues. The V gene lost 7 bases and the J gene lost 8 bases, with 14 bases spanning the gap. CDR1 SGHAT and CDR2 FQNNGV come from the germline V gene. The CDR3 sequence is CASTQGLEEKLFF. The CDR3 DNA reads as TGTGCCAGCACCCAGGGCTTAGAGGAAAAACTGTTTTTT.

The genes are TRBV6-6 and TRBJ2-7; TRBD2 agrees at 7 bases. Trimming at V came to 8 bases and at J to 3 bases, leaving 7 bases not matched to a gene. Germline CDR1 is MNHNY and CDR2 is SVGAGI (reference sequence). The CDR3 runs to 13 residues. CDR3 amino acids: CASGRDLGYEQYF. CDR3 coding DNA: TGTGCCAGCGGGAGGGACCTGGGCTACGAGCAGTACTTC.

The chain employs TRBV10-3 and TRBJ2-7; 8 bases match TRBD1. The CDR3 totals 15 residues. Per germline, CDR1 ENHRY and CDR2 SYGVKD. V was pared by 0 bases and J by 8 bases, with 9 bases of the junction left unmatched. This CDR3 is CAISESGQDPKKQYF. Here the CDR3 DNA reads TGTGCCATCAGTGAGTCGGGACAGGACCCTAAGAAGCAGTACTTC.

V usage is TRBV11-2 and J usage is TRBJ2-7; D is possibly TRBD2 (5 bases). The V end lost 3 bases, the J end lost 0 bases, and 12 bases lay between the germline ends. The CDR3 totals 15 residues. Germline V gives CDR1 SGHAT, CDR2 FQNNGV. Here the CDR3 DNA reads TGTGCCAGCAGCTTGGACTCGCTTAGCTCCTACGAGCAGTACTTC. This encodes CASSLDSLSSYEQYF.

The chain has TRBV28 and TRBJ2-7; perhaps TRBD2 as D (7 bases). The CDR3 is made up of 15 amino acids. Germline assignment: CDR1 MDHEN and CDR2 SYDVKM. Trimming shortened V by 6 bases and J by 3 bases, and 18 bases separated the two germline ends. The CDR3, as DNA: TGTGCCAGCAGCTCCGAGGGGGGGGGCCGCTACGAGCAGTACTTC. This gives the protein CASSSEGGGRYEQYF.

The CDR3 DNA reads as TGTGCCAGCAGCCCCTGGACAGGGGTGTACCAAGAGACCCAGTACTTC. Amino acids: CASSPWTGVYQETQYF. V and J are TRBV14 and TRBJ2-5, with 9 positions matching TRBD1. CDR1 is SGHDN, CDR2 FVKESK, per germline. V was pared by 4 bases and J by 0 bases, with 6 bases of the junction left unmatched. The CDR3 runs to 16 residues. The full variable domain, rest sourced from reference TRBV14 and TRBJ2-5, is EAGVTQFPSHSVIEKGQTVTLRCDPISGHDNLYWYRRVMGKEIKFLLHFVKESKQDESGMPNNRFLAERTGGTYSTLKVQPAELEDSGVYFCASSPWTGVYQETQYFGPGTRLLVL.

This chain uses TRBV10-3 with TRBJ2-4; 9 bases are shared with TRBD1. J was trimmed by 8 bases and V by 3 bases; bases with no gene match: 5. This CDR3 spans 14 amino acids. The germline CDR1 and CDR2 sequences are ENHRY and SYGVKD. This CDR3 is CAISEPTGGDIQYF. CDR3 sequence (DNA): TGTGCCATCAGTGAACCGACAGGGGGAGACATTCAGTACTTC.

The chain employs TRBV5-1 and TRBJ2-1, with 8 bases identical to TRBD2. The CDR3 spans 17 residues. J gave up 0 bases and V 4 bases, and 9 bases lay outside the gene matches. Germline CDR1 reads SGHRS; CDR2 reads YFSETQ. The DNA of the CDR3 is TGCGCCAGCAGCCAGCGGGGGCGATTAAGCTCCTACAATGAGCAGTTCTTC. Its protein is CASSQRGRLSSYNEQFF. Filled out from reference TRBV5-1 and TRBJ2-1, the complete variable domain reads KAGVTQTPRYLIKTRGQQVTLSCSPISGHRSVSWYQQTPGQGLQFLFEYFSETQRNKGNFPGRFSGRQFSNSRSEMNVSTLELGDSALYLCASSQRGRLSSYNEQFFGPGTRLTVL.

The rearrangement uses TRBV2 and TRBJ2-5; possibly TRBD2 for D (5 bases). The germline gives CDR1 SNHLY, CDR2 FYNNEI. The CDR3 has 11 amino acids. V was shortened by 2 bases and J by 10 bases, with 8 bases between the two germline ends. The DNA for the CDR3 is TGTGCCAGCAGTGAATACCGGGGCCAGTACTTC. Its translation is CASSEYRGQYF.

The chain's CDR3 is CASSSGRAGYSNQPQHF. For the CDR3, the DNA is TGTGCCAGCAGCTCGGGCAGGGCGGGATATAGCAATCAGCCCCAGCATTTT. V is TRBV7-9 and J is TRBJ1-5, with D maybe TRBD1 (5 bases). CDR1 SEHNR and CDR2 FQNEAQ come from the germline V gene (reference sequence). Trimming left V 4 bases short and J 0 bases short, with 16 bases between. The CDR3 extends over 17 amino acids.